The following is a T cell receptor beta chain sequence with its context. The antigen is not known. The data originate from a study of early T cells in non-severe SARS-CoV-2 infection. Study-level background: Sequencing input comprised bulk RNA from unsorted whole blood; chain pairing was not available.

Individual cDNA molecules each received unique molecular identifiers attached to them. TCRdb processed the 5' RACE reads anew with MiXCR; each CDR3 protein has one entry. The sample has around 84,000 distinct CDR3 sequences; about an eighth are singletons. Study-level results: VDJdb matches were skewed toward anti-spike CD8 T cell responses.

Germline CDR1 reads SGHTA; CDR2 reads FQGTGA. V lost 4 bases, J lost 1 base, and 14 bases stayed unmatched. The length of the CDR3 is 18 residues. This rearrangement joins TRBV7-3 to TRBJ2-7; 9 bases are shared with TRBD1. The TCR comes from an adult who was a healthcare worker with PCR-confirmed SARS-CoV-2 infection or an uninfected control (not recorded which). Sequencing input: whole blood. The DNA of the CDR3 is TGTGCCAGCAGCTGGGGCCCGGGCGGACAGGGGAATTCCTACGAGCAGTACTTC. Its translation: CASSWGPGGQGNSYEQYF.